Listed below are T cell receptor beta chains from one sample, sequenced in a study of OX40 agonist ivuxolimab in advanced cancers. Libraries were prepared by immunoSEQ multiplex PCR; TCRdb keeps only in-frame clonotypes and omits some of them. Here the sample spans fewer than 35,000 clones, roughly 87% being singletons. This sample comprised CD4+ or CD8+ T cells sorted from blood, obtained in a trial of the OX40 agonist ivuxolimab. The receptors derive from an adult with an advanced solid tumor such as melanoma, head and neck, liver or kidney cancer. The CDR3 runs from the conserved cysteine through the conserved F or W. A D gene is named only where the DNA matches it firmly. A clone size is listed for some rows: how often the clone was seen (once, few, many), or a class if it is expanded.

CDR3nt: TGTGCCAGCAGTGGTCAGGACGAAGAAGCTTTCTTT
CDR3aa: CASSGQDEEAFF
abundance: .
v_gene: TRBV6-4
j_gene: TRBJ1-1
d_gene: .

CDR3nt: TGTGCCAGCCGTACTATGAAAAGCGCCTACAATGAGCAGTTCTTC
CDR3aa: CASRTMKSAYNEQFF
abundance: .
v_gene: TRBV6-5
j_gene: TRBJ2-1
d_gene: .

CDR3nt: TGTGCCAGCAGTGATCCGGCAAGGGGGAAGACTAATGAAAAACTGTTTTTT
CDR3aa: CASSDPARGKTNEKLFF
abundance: once
v_gene: TRBV2
j_gene: TRBJ1-4
d_gene: .

CDR3nt: TGTGCCAGCAGTCTCTCCCGGGGGGGTACCTACGAGCAGTACTTC
CDR3aa: CASSLSRGGTYEQYF
abundance: .
v_gene: TRBV27
j_gene: TRBJ2-7
d_gene: TRBD2

CDR3nt: TGTGCCTGGAGCCGGGCGTCCACCGAGCAGTACTTC
CDR3aa: CAWSRASTEQYF
abundance: .
v_gene: TRBV30
j_gene: TRBJ2-7
d_gene: .

CDR3nt: TGTGCCAGCAGGGGCAACACCGACCCTTACGAGCAGTACTTC
CDR3aa: CASRGNTDPYEQYF
abundance: .
v_gene: TRBV11-2
j_gene: TRBJ2-7
d_gene: .

CDR3nt: TGTGCCAGTAGGACAGGGGCAGATACGCAGTATTTT
CDR3aa: CASRTGADTQYF
abundance: .
v_gene: TRBV19
j_gene: TRBJ2-3
d_gene: TRBD1

CDR3nt: TGTGCCAGCAGCTTATCGTCTAGCGGATTCATCAGCTCCTACAATGAGCAGTTCTTC
CDR3aa: CASSLSSSGFISSYNEQFF
abundance: .
v_gene: TRBV7-9
j_gene: TRBJ2-1
d_gene: TRBD2

CDR3nt: TGTGCCAGCAGCTGGTCAGGGGTAAACTCACCCCTCCACTTT
CDR3aa: CASSWSGVNSPLHF
abundance: few
v_gene: TRBV5-4
j_gene: TRBJ1-6
d_gene: .

CDR3nt: TGCAGCGTTGAACCAGGGAACTATGGCTACACCTTC
CDR3aa: CSVEPGNYGYTF
abundance: .
v_gene: TRBV29-1
j_gene: TRBJ1-2
d_gene: .

CDR3nt: TGTGCCAGCAGTGAATTGGCCCCGTGGGACACGGTCCAAGAGACCCAGTACTTC
CDR3aa: CASSELAPWDTVQETQYF
abundance: .
v_gene: TRBV25-1
j_gene: TRBJ2-5
d_gene: .

CDR3nt: TGCGCCAGCAGCCAAGGGCGGACTAGCGGGGGGGTATACGAGCAGTACTTC
CDR3aa: CASSQGRTSGGVYEQYF
abundance: .
v_gene: TRBV4-1
j_gene: TRBJ2-7
d_gene: TRBD2

CDR3nt: TGTGCCAGCAGGGGGGACAGCTACTACGAGCAGTACTTC
CDR3aa: CASRGDSYYEQYF
abundance: .
v_gene: TRBV6-5
j_gene: TRBJ2-7
d_gene: TRBD1

CDR3nt: TGCGCCAGCAGCTACACTAGCTCGGGTGAGCAGTTCTTC
CDR3aa: CASSYTSSGEQFF
abundance: .
v_gene: TRBV10-2
j_gene: TRBJ2-1
d_gene: .

CDR3nt: TGCGCCAGCAGTCAATCAAACCCTAGCGGGGGAGTCCCCGGTGATACGCAGTATTTT
CDR3aa: CASSQSNPSGGVPGDTQYF
abundance: .
v_gene: TRBV23-1
j_gene: TRBJ2-3
d_gene: TRBD2

CDR3nt: TGTGCCAGCAGTAACAGGGGGCAGGGGGGCACTGAAGCTTTCTTT
CDR3aa: CASSNRGQGGTEAFF
abundance: .
v_gene: TRBV27
j_gene: TRBJ1-1
d_gene: TRBD1

CDR3nt: TGTGCCAGCAGCGCCACCCTCGGGGTAGGGGACTACGAGCAGTACTTC
CDR3aa: CASSATLGVGDYEQYF
abundance: .
v_gene: TRBV9
j_gene: TRBJ2-7
d_gene: .

CDR3nt: TGTGCCAGCAGCATGGAGGGTGTAAATGAGCAGTTCTTC
CDR3aa: CASSMEGVNEQFF
abundance: few
v_gene: TRBV7-3
j_gene: TRBJ2-1
d_gene: .

CDR3nt: TGTGCCAGCAGTTTAGCACCCGTCGGGATTTACGAGCAGTACTTC
CDR3aa: CASSLAPVGIYEQYF
abundance: .
v_gene: TRBV27
j_gene: TRBJ2-7
d_gene: .

CDR3nt: TGTGCCAGCAGCCTAGGACTAGCGGGGGGGAATGAGCAGTTCTTC
CDR3aa: CASSLGLAGGNEQFF
abundance: medium-sized
v_gene: TRBV5-6
j_gene: TRBJ2-1
d_gene: TRBD2

CDR3nt: TGTGCCAGCAGTTTCAACAGGGCTGCTAATGAAAAACTGTTTTTT
CDR3aa: CASSFNRAANEKLFF
abundance: .
v_gene: TRBV6-5
j_gene: TRBJ1-4
d_gene: .

CDR3nt: TGTGCCAGCAGCTTAGCGGGACTAGCGGCCTACGAGCAGTACTTC
CDR3aa: CASSLAGLAAYEQYF
abundance: .
v_gene: TRBV7-6
j_gene: TRBJ2-7
d_gene: TRBD2

CDR3nt: TGTGCCAGCAGCTTAGACGGGGTGTTGGACGAGCAGTACTTC
CDR3aa: CASSLDGVLDEQYF
abundance: .
v_gene: TRBV7-2
j_gene: TRBJ2-7
d_gene: .